This T cell receptor beta chain was documented in a study of cytomegalovirus exposure and HLA in healthy donors. For this clone: What it recognizes is unknown.

The CDR3 is 15 amino acids. Germline V gene data show CDR1 as SGHDN and CDR2 as FVKESK. Findings and limits, study-wide: In vitro, three CMV-associated chains proved specific for CMV antigens. Productive rates of about 87% or about 30% were seen for most TCR beta V segments in an earlier analysis.

Both 60 Vbeta primers and 13 Jbeta primers went into the PCR. Sequenced by immunoSEQ multiplex PCR; TCRdb stores in-frame clones only, minus some. The repertoire consists of about 98,000 clones, with 55% to 75% occurring once and the leading ten covering about 2.5%. The material sequenced was PBMCs. The source is a man in his forties or fifties in good health and CMV-seronegative. The rearrangement uses TRBV14 and TRBJ2-5; the match to TRBD2 covers 12 bases. The J call may not be correct, given that the DNA end is closer to TRBJ2-7. CDR3 residues: CASSQASGRAYEQYF. The CDR3 bases are TGTGCCAGCAGCCAAGCTAGCGGGAGGGCCTACGAGCAGTACTTC.